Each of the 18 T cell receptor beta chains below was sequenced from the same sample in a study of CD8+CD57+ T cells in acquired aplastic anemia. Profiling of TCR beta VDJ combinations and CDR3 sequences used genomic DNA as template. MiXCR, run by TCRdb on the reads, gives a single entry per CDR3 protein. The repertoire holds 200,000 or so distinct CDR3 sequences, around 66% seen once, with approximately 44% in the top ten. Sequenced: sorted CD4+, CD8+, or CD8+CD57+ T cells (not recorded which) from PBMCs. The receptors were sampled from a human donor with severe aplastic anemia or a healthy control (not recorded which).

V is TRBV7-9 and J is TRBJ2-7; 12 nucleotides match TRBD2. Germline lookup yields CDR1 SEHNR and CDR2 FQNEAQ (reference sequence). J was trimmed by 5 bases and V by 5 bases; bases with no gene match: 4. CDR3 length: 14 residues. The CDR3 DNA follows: TGTGCCAGCAGCACTAGCGGGAGGTCCAACGAGCAGTACTTC. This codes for CASSTSGRSNEQYF.

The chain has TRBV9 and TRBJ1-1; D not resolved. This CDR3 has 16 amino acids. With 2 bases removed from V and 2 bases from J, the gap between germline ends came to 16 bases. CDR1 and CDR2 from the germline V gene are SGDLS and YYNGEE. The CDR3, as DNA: TGTGCCAGCAGCGTCGATGATACGGCAGGTAACACTGAAGCTTTCTTT. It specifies CASSVDDTAGNTEAFF.

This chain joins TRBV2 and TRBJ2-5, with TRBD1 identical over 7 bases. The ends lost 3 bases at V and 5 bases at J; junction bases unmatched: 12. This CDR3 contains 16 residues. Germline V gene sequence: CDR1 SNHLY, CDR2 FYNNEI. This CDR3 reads CASSDPFRQGYETQYF. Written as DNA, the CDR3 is TGTGCCAGCAGTGACCCCTTCCGACAGGGTTACGAGACCCAGTACTTC.

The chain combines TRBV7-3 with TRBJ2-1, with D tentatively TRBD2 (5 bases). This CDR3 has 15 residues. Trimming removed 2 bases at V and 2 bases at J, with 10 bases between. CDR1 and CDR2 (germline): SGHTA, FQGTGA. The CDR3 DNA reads TGTGCCAGCAGCTTAGATGGACTGACCTACAATGAGCAGTTCTTC. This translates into CASSLDGLTYNEQFF.

The CDR3 DNA follows: TGTGCCAGCAGCGAGGGACAGTACCCCTACGAGCAGTACTTC. It is translated as CASSEGQYPYEQYF. V gene TRBV7-2 combines with J gene TRBJ2-7; 7 bases fit TRBD1. The CDR3 has 14 amino acids. Germline CDR1 reads SGHTA; CDR2 reads FQGNSA. The J segment lost 2 bases and the V segment lost 5 bases, leaving 6 bases of the junction unmatched.

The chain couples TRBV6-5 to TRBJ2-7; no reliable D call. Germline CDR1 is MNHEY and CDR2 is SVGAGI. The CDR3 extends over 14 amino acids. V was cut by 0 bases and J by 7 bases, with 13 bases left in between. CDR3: CASSYSLVVGEQYF. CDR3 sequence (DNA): TGTGCCAGCAGTTACTCCCTCGTTGTTGGGGAGCAGTACTTC.

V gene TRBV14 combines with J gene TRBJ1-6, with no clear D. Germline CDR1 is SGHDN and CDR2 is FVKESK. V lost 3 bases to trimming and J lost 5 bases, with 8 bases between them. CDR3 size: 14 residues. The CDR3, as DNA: TGTGCCAGCAGCCACCCGGGCCATAATTCACCCCTCCACTTT. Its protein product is CASSHPGHNSPLHF.

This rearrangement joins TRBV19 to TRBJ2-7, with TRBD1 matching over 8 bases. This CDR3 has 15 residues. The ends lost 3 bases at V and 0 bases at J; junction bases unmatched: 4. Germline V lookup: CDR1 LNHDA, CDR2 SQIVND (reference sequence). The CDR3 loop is CASSIRTGRSYEQYF. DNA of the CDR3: TGTGCCAGTAGTATCCGGACAGGGCGCTCCTACGAGCAGTACTTC.

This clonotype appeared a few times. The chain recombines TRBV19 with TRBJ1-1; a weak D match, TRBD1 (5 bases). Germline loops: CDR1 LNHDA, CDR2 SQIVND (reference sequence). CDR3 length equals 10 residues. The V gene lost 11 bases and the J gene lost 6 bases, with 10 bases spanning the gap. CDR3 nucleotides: TGTGCCGCAGGGAGGGCTGAAGCTTTCTTT. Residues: CAAGRAEAFF.

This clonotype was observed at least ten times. CDR3 DNA sequence: TGTGCCAGCAGCCGCGGACAGGGAGTATCGAGCAATCAGCCCCAGCATTTT. It is translated as CASSRGQGVSSNQPQHF. The rearrangement uses TRBV7-9 and TRBJ1-5; 8 bases align to TRBD1. Per germline, CDR1 SEHNR and CDR2 FQNEAQ (reference sequence). With 5 bases clipped from V and 1 base from J, the junction kept 10 bases outside the gene matches. The CDR3 loop spans 17 amino acids.

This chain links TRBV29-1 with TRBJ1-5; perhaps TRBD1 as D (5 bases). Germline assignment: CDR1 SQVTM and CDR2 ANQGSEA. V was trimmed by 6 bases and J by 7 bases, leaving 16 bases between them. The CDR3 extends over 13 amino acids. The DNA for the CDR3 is TGCAGCGTGGAATGGGACCCGGGGCAGCCCCAGCATTTT. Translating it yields CSVEWDPGQPQHF.

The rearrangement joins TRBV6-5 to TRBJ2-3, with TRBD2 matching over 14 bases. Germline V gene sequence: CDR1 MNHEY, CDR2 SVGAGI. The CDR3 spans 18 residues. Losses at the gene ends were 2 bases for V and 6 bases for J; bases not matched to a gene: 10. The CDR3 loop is CASSYAGTSGSEGDTQYF. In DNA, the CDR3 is TGTGCCAGCAGTTACGCCGGGACTAGCGGGAGTGAGGGGGATACGCAGTATTTT.

CDR3 region: CASITGSNEQFF. As DNA, the CDR3 is TGTGCCAGCATTACAGGGTCCAATGAGCAGTTCTTC. The genes are TRBV7-9 and TRBJ2-1, with D maybe TRBD1 (6 bases). Between the trimmed V and J ends, which lost 7 bases and 6 bases, there was a span of 10 bases. This CDR3 is 12 amino acids long. The germline V gene encodes CDR1 SEHNR and CDR2 FQNEAQ (reference sequence). Variable domain in full (rest from reference TRBV7-9 and TRBJ2-1): DTGVSQNPRHKITKRGQNVTFRCDPISEHNRLYWYRQTLGQGPEFLTYFQNEAQLEKSRLLSDRFSAERPKGSFSTLEIQRTEQGDSAMYLCASITGSNEQFFGPGTRLTVL.

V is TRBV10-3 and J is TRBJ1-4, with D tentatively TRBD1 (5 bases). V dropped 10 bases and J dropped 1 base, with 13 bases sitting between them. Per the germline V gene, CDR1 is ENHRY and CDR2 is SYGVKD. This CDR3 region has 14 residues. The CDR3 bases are TGTGCCACCCAGGGAGGGGTAACTAATGAAAAACTGTTTTTT. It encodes CATQGGVTNEKLFF.

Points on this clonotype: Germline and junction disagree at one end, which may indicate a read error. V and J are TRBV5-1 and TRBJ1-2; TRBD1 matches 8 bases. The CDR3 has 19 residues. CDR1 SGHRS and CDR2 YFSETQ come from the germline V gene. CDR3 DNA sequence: TGTGCCAGCAGCTTGGCCGGATCGGGGACAGGCCATCCGCCTAGAGGCTACACCTTC. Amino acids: CASSLAGSGTGHPPRGYTF.

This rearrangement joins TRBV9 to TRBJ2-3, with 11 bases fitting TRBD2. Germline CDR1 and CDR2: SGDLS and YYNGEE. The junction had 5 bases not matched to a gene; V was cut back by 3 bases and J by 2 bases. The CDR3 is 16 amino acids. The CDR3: CASSAELAGATDTQYF. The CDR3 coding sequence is TGTGCCAGCAGCGCGGAACTAGCGGGGGCCACAGATACGCAGTATTTT. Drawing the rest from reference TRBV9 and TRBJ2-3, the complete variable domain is DSGVTQTPKHLITATGQRVTLRCSPRSGDLSVYWYQQSLDQGLQFLIQYYNGEERAKGNILERFSAQQFPDLHSELNLSSLELGDSALYFCASSAELAGATDTQYFGPGTRLTVL.

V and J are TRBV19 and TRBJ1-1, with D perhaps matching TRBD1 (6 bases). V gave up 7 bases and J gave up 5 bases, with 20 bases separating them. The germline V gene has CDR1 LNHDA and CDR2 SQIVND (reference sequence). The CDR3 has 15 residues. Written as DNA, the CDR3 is TGTGCCAGTATACCCGGACAGAACCCAAGTACTGAAGCTTTCTTT. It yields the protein CASIPGQNPSTEAFF. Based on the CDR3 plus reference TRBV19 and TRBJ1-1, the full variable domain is DGGITQSPKYLFRKEGQNVTLSCEQNLNHDAMYWYRQDPGQGLRLIYYSQIVNDFQKGDIAEGYSVSREKKESFPLTVTSAQKNPTAFYLCASIPGQNPSTEAFFGQGTRLTVV.

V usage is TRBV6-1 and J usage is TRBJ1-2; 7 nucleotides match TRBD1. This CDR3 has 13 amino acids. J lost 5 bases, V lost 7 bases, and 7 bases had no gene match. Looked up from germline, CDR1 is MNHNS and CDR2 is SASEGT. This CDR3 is CASTERQGYGYTF. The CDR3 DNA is TGTGCCAGCACCGAGAGACAGGGTTATGGCTACACCTTC.